The rows below give T cell receptor beta chains drawn from one sample of a study of naive and memory T cell subsets. TCRdb re-called the UMI-ligation and nested PCR reads with MiXCR, one entry per CDR3 protein. The sample has 2,200 or so distinct CDR3 sequences; around 4% are singletons. The sample was skin, taken from a saline injection site in the skin. The receptors were gathered from an adult in good health. CDR3s include the opening cysteine and the closing phenylalanine or tryptophan. The D gene is left open where the match is weak. Only some rows state a clone size, as once, few, many or a class for expanded clones.

size: medium-sized
J: TRBJ1-1
V: TRBV11-2
D: TRBD1
DNA: TGTGCCAGCAGGACAGGGGGCGAATCTTTCTTT
CDR3: CASRTGGESFF

size: medium-sized
J: TRBJ2-3
V: TRBV29-1
D: NA
DNA: TGCAGCGACTCCGCCCGAGCGCAGTATTTT
CDR3: CSDSARAQYF

size: many
J: TRBJ2-2
V: TRBV4-2
D: TRBD2
DNA: TGTGCCAGCAGCCAAGATGATAGCGGGGCCGCGAACACCGGGGAGCTGTTTTTT
CDR3: CASSQDDSGAANTGELFF

size: many
J: TRBJ1-2
V: TRBV6-5
D: NA
DNA: TGTGCCAGCAGTGACCCTGCCAGTGGCTACACCTTC
CDR3: CASSDPASGYTF

size: medium-sized
J: TRBJ2-3
V: TRBV12-3/TRBV12-4
D: NA
DNA: TGTGCCAGCACCCCGAGCACAGATACGCAGTATTTT
CDR3: CASTPSTDTQYF

size: medium-sized
J: TRBJ2-1
V: TRBV3-1
D: TRBD1
DNA: TGTGCCAGCAGCCAAGGAGGGGGCCATAGCTCCTACAATGAGCAGTTCTTC
CDR3: CASSQGGGHSSYNEQFF

size: NA
J: TRBJ1-4
V: TRBV19
D: NA
DNA: TGTGCCAGTAGTATGAGAGAAAAACTGTTTTTT
CDR3: CASSMREKLFF

size: medium-sized
J: TRBJ1-2
V: TRBV7-6
D: NA
DNA: TGTGCCAGCAGCTTAGGGACATATTCTAACTATGGCTACACCTTC
CDR3: CASSLGTYSNYGYTF

size: medium-sized
J: TRBJ1-2
V: TRBV29-1
D: NA
DNA: TGCAGCGTTCTGGGGAACTATGGCTACACCTTC
CDR3: CSVLGNYGYTF

size: many
J: TRBJ1-1
V: TRBV28
D: TRBD1
DNA: TGTGCCAGCAGTCTTACAGGGGAAGTCACTGAAGCTTTCTTT
CDR3: CASSLTGEVTEAFF

size: medium-sized
J: TRBJ1-1
V: TRBV20-1
D: NA
DNA: TGCAGTGCTAGACACAGGGACACTGAAGCTTTCTTT
CDR3: CSARHRDTEAFF

size: few
J: TRBJ1-6
V: TRBV6-1
D: NA
DNA: TGTGCCAGCAGTGAAGCGCAAAGGGAGTCACCCCTCAACTTT
CDR3: CASSEAQRESPLNF

size: many
J: TRBJ1-2
V: TRBV4-1
D: NA
DNA: TGCGCCAGCAGCCAAGATTGGTCCTCAGGATCGGTTGGCTACACCTTC
CDR3: CASSQDWSSGSVGYTF

size: NA
J: TRBJ1-1
V: TRBV6-5
D: NA
DNA: TGTGCCAGCAGCAAGGACAGCCGGGAAGCTTTCTTT
CDR3: CASSKDSREAFF

size: large
J: TRBJ2-1
V: TRBV7-2
D: NA
DNA: TGTGCCAGCAGCCCCTACCTCCAGGGAGATGAGCAGTTCTTC
CDR3: CASSPYLQGDEQFF

size: large
J: TRBJ2-7
V: TRBV12-3/TRBV12-4
D: TRBD2
DNA: TGTGCCAGCAGCCCGGGACTAGCGGAGTCTTTTACCGTCCCCTACGAGCAGTACTTC
CDR3: CASSPGLAESFTVPYEQYF

size: NA
J: TRBJ1-4
V: TRBV10-3
D: NA
DNA: TGTGCCATCAGCCAATCGGGACCCTGGGACACATCAACTAATGAAAAACTGTTTTTT
CDR3: CAISQSGPWDTSTNEKLFF

size: medium-sized
J: TRBJ2-1
V: TRBV18
D: TRBD2
DNA: TGTGCCAGCTCACCCCCCTGGGATCTAGCGGGACAAGACAATGAGCAGTTCTTC
CDR3: CASSPPWDLAGQDNEQFF

size: medium-sized
J: TRBJ1-3
V: TRBV19
D: NA
DNA: TGTGCCAGTAGGCAAGGACACTATTCCTCTGGAAACACCATATATTTT
CDR3: CASRQGHYSSGNTIYF

size: many
J: TRBJ2-1
V: TRBV19
D: TRBD1
DNA: TGTGCCAGTAGTAAGGGACAGTACTACAATGAGCAGTTCTTC
CDR3: CASSKGQYYNEQFF

size: NA
J: TRBJ1-6
V: TRBV20-1
D: NA
DNA: TGCAGTGCTTCCCGTTACCCTAATTCACCCCTCCACTTT
CDR3: CSASRYPNSPLHF

size: many
J: TRBJ2-7
V: TRBV10-3
D: TRBD1
DNA: TGTGCCATCAGCCCCGGGACAGGCTACGAGCAGTACTTC
CDR3: CAISPGTGYEQYF

size: large
J: TRBJ2-1
V: TRBV10-3
D: NA
DNA: TGTGCCATCAGTCCGAGGGACCAATACAATGAGCAGTTCTTC
CDR3: CAISPRDQYNEQFF

size: large
J: TRBJ2-2
V: TRBV4-1
D: NA
DNA: TGCGCCAGCAGCCAAACCCCCTTCGCGGGACCGAACACCGGGGAGCTGTTTTTT
CDR3: CASSQTPFAGPNTGELFF

size: medium-sized
J: TRBJ1-6
V: TRBV10-3
D: NA
DNA: TGTGCCACCCGGGAAGTGACTGGTTCGTCACCCCTCCACTTT
CDR3: CATREVTGSSPLHF

size: NA
J: TRBJ1-2
V: TRBV27
D: NA
DNA: TGTGCCAGCAGTTTTGGTCGGAGGGCCCAGTACTATGGCTACACCTTC
CDR3: CASSFGRRAQYYGYTF

size: medium-sized
J: TRBJ2-4
V: TRBV20-1
D: TRBD2
DNA: TGCAGTGCTAGTTTTTTCGGGACTACAAACATTCAGTACTTC
CDR3: CSASFFGTTNIQYF

size: medium-sized
J: TRBJ2-1
V: TRBV4-1
D: NA
DNA: TGCGCCAGCAGCCAAGTAGATCCTAGCCGCTCCTACAATGAGCAGTTCTTC
CDR3: CASSQVDPSRSYNEQFF

size: medium-sized
J: TRBJ2-1
V: TRBV10-3
D: NA
DNA: TGTGCCATCAGTGAGACCCCTCGAAGCTCCTACAATGAGCAGTTCTTC
CDR3: CAISETPRSSYNEQFF

size: many
J: TRBJ2-2
V: TRBV6-2/TRBV6-3
D: NA
DNA: TGTGCCAGCAGTTATAAGGAAAGGCGTACCGGGGAGCTGTTTTTT
CDR3: CASSYKERRTGELFF

size: medium-sized
J: TRBJ2-4
V: TRBV7-9
D: NA
DNA: TGTGCCAGCAGTTTACAGGGTATAGCCAAAAACATTCAGTACTTC
CDR3: CASSLQGIAKNIQYF

size: medium-sized
J: TRBJ2-6
V: TRBV6-5
D: TRBD1
DNA: TGTGCCAGCAGTCTACCCGGACAGGGGTTGGCTGGGGCCAACGTCCTGACTTTC
CDR3: CASSLPGQGLAGANVLTF

size: medium-sized
J: TRBJ1-1
V: TRBV6-5
D: NA
DNA: TGTGCCAGCACCCACCGGACGGGGAACACTGAAGCTTTCTTT
CDR3: CASTHRTGNTEAFF

size: few
J: TRBJ2-1
V: TRBV2
D: NA
DNA: TGTGCCAGCACCCTGGACGGATCCTACAATGAGCAGTTCTTC
CDR3: CASTLDGSYNEQFF

size: medium-sized
J: TRBJ2-7
V: TRBV6-2/TRBV6-3
D: TRBD1
DNA: TGTGCCAGCAGAAAAGACAGGGACGGATCCTACGAGCAGTACTTC
CDR3: CASRKDRDGSYEQYF

size: many
J: TRBJ1-1
V: TRBV6-5
D: NA
DNA: TGTGCCAGCAGTTATCTGACCGGCTCGGAGGCTTTCTTT
CDR3: CASSYLTGSEAFF

size: medium-sized
J: TRBJ2-1
V: TRBV20-1
D: TRBD2
DNA: TGCAGTCCAAGCGGACTAGCGGGGGGGCCGGTCAATGAGCAGTTCTTC
CDR3: CSPSGLAGGPVNEQFF

size: NA
J: TRBJ1-2
V: TRBV5-4
D: TRBD1
DNA: TGTGCCAGCAGCCCGGACAGGAACTATGGCTACACCTTC
CDR3: CASSPDRNYGYTF

size: medium-sized
J: TRBJ2-1
V: TRBV20-1
D: NA
DNA: TGCAGTGCTAGTGCCATTCGAGGGTTAAGGTACAATGAGCAGTTCTTC
CDR3: CSASAIRGLRYNEQFF

size: medium-sized
J: TRBJ1-6
V: TRBV19
D: NA
DNA: TGTGCCAGTACCGCTGGACAGTATAATTCACCCCTCCACTTT
CDR3: CASTAGQYNSPLHF

size: medium-sized
J: TRBJ2-3
V: TRBV9
D: TRBD2
DNA: TGTGCCAGCAGTTCTAGCGGTGCTAGCACAGATACGCAGTATTTT
CDR3: CASSSSGASTDTQYF

size: medium-sized
J: TRBJ2-5
V: TRBV2
D: NA
DNA: TGTGCCAGCAGTGAAGCAAGGGCGTTTCAAGAGACCCAGTACTTC
CDR3: CASSEARAFQETQYF

size: medium-sized
J: TRBJ2-5
V: TRBV4-2
D: TRBD1
DNA: TGTGCCAGCAGCCTTAGGACAGGGGGTGAGGAGACCCAGTACTTC
CDR3: CASSLRTGGEETQYF

size: many
J: TRBJ1-5
V: TRBV10-3
D: NA
DNA: TGTGCCATCAGTGAGTCAGGGTTCAATCAGCCCCAGCATTTT
CDR3: CAISESGFNQPQHF

size: medium-sized
J: TRBJ2-7
V: TRBV5-5
D: NA
DNA: TGTGCCAGCAGCTTGTTCCTGGAGTACGAGCAGTACTTC
CDR3: CASSLFLEYEQYF

size: medium-sized
J: TRBJ1-1
V: TRBV19
D: NA
DNA: TGTGCCAGTTCTACCCGGTCCCTTCGCGGAGCTTTCTTT
CDR3: CASSTRSLRGAFF

size: few
J: TRBJ2-1
V: TRBV20-1
D: TRBD2
DNA: TGCAGTGCTCGAGAAGGGAAAAGCGGGAGCTCCTACAATGAGCAGTTCTTC
CDR3: CSAREGKSGSSYNEQFF

size: many
J: TRBJ2-7
V: TRBV6-1
D: NA
DNA: TGTGCCAGCAGTGAGCGGCGCTCCTACGAGCAGTACTTC
CDR3: CASSERRSYEQYF

size: medium-sized
J: TRBJ2-7
V: TRBV7-9
D: NA
DNA: TGTGCCAGCAGCCCACCGGGGCTCTCCTACGAGCAGTACTTC
CDR3: CASSPPGLSYEQYF

size: medium-sized
J: TRBJ2-3
V: TRBV11-2
D: NA
DNA: TGTGCCAGCAGCAACCGACCGGAGGCGATAGATACGCAGTATTTT
CDR3: CASSNRPEAIDTQYF

size: medium-sized
J: TRBJ2-3
V: TRBV6-6
D: NA
DNA: TGTGCCAGCAGTTCAGGGGGAGGCACGCAGTATTTT
CDR3: CASSSGGGTQYF

size: medium-sized
J: TRBJ1-1
V: TRBV21-1
D: NA
DNA: TGTGCCAGCAGCACGGGGAAACGTGCTTTCTTT
CDR3: CASSTGKRAFF

size: few
J: TRBJ1-5
V: TRBV5-6
D: NA
DNA: TGTGCCAGCAGCTTTCAGGGAGGGGATCAGCCCCAGCATTTT
CDR3: CASSFQGGDQPQHF

size: medium-sized
J: TRBJ1-2
V: TRBV12-3/TRBV12-4
D: TRBD1
DNA: TGTGCCAGCAGTTTCGAGGACAGGGCGCATGGCTACACCTTC
CDR3: CASSFEDRAHGYTF